This is a list of T cell receptor beta chains from one sample in a study of CD8+ T cells in alopecia areata. The table came from immunoSEQ multiplex PCR; TCRdb's copy has only in-frame clones and leaves some out. Of 150,000 or so clones in the sample, 47% were seen once. Material: CD4+ T cells sorted from blood. Receptors were obtained from a human donor with alopecia areata. CDR3s include the opening cysteine and the closing phenylalanine or tryptophan. D genes are given only for firm matches. Clone size appears in some rows only: once, few, many, or a class for an expanded clone.

TRBJ1-1	few	TRBV2	-	TGTGCCAGCAGCGCTAGAGCAACGGGGGGAGGCACTGAAGCTTTCTTT	CASSARATGGGTEAFF
TRBJ2-5	-	TRBV30	-	TGTGCCTGGAGTGCGGGGACCATAGCGGCCCAGTACTTC	CAWSAGTIAAQYF
TRBJ2-7	few	TRBV29-1	TRBD1	TGCAGCGTGGGGGACAGGGTCTACGAGCAGTACTTC	CSVGDRVYEQYF
TRBJ1-2	-	TRBV5-6	-	TGTGCCAGCAGCAACGGACGGGATGGCTACACCTTC	CASSNGRDGYTF
TRBJ2-5	-	TRBV18	TRBD2	TGTGCCAGCTCACCACCCGGGAGGGAACAAGAGACCCAGTACTTC	CASSPPGREQETQYF
TRBJ2-7	-	TRBV28	-	TGTGCCAGCAGTTTGAATTGGTACGAGCAGTACTTC	CASSLNWYEQYF
TRBJ1-5	few	TRBV2	-	TGTGCCAGCAGTGGGGGCGCGGGTCAGCCCCAGCATTTT	CASSGGAGQPQHF
TRBJ2-1	-	TRBV2	TRBD2	TGTGCCAGCACCCCCCTGGGACTAGCGTCCAATGAGCAGTTCTTC	CASTPLGLASNEQFF
TRBJ1-1	-	TRBV18	-	TGTGCCAGCTCACTGGGACACATGAACACTGAAGCTTTCTTT	CASSLGHMNTEAFF
TRBJ2-4	-	TRBV6-5	TRBD2	TGTGCCAGCAGCCGCGAGGCGGGAGACTTTGGCATTCAGTACTTC	CASSREAGDFGIQYF
TRBJ1-5	-	TRBV6-5	-	TGTGCCAGCAGCCCACAGAAAATGTCCGGGCCCCAGCATTTT	CASSPQKMSGPQHF